The entry below describes one T cell receptor beta chain. Its antigen is not known. As for treatment: oral pan-JAK inhibitor, 5-10 mg twice daily. Researchers picked out CD4+ and CD8+ T cells from PBMCs by sorting. Once RNA had been extracted, it was reverse transcribed into cDNA to act as the sequencing template. Method: immunoSEQ multiplex PCR; TCRdb's copy keeps in-frame clones and lacks some. The sample holds some 150,000 clones, 70% to 90% seen once. The sample belongs to a study of CD8+ T cells in alopecia areata. Background on the study: Administration of oral tofacitinib to treated patients was at 5 to 10 mg twice daily. General study findings and limits: Numerous expanded lesional clones remained in scalp and blood during tofacitinib. Tofacitinib delivered significant drops in scalp clonality and in expanded CD8+ clones among the top 100.

Germline V gene data show CDR1 as MNHEY and CDR2 as SVGAGI. The CDR3 length is 16 residues. Losses at the gene ends were 0 bases for V and 8 bases for J; bases not matched to a gene: 7. Sequences were derived from CD8+ T cells sorted from blood, sampled at week 4, from a patient treated with tofacitinib. The chain combines TRBV6-5 with TRBJ2-3, with TRBD2 identical over 11 bases. The clonotype originates from a human donor with alopecia areata. The CDR3 region is CASSYSSSGGGPTQYF. The CDR3 DNA reads as TGTGCCAGCAGTTACTCGAGTAGCGGGGGGGGGCCTACGCAGTATTTT.